This TCR beta chain was recorded in a study of T cell repertoires in cytomegalovirus infection. In the study overall: It was recently identified HLA-C-restricted and well-studied HLA-B-restricted CMV epitopes that the study used. Based on public TCR beta signatures, there were indications of CMV infection and of a matching HLA type. Findings of the study overall: In two of eight donors, the top clonotype was HLA-C-restricted CMV-specific.

TCRdb independently ran MiXCR on the reads; one entry per CDR3 protein. The repertoire has about 770,000 distinct CDR3 sequences, almost 30% of them found once; the top ten carry approximately 14%. Trimming left V 2 bases short and J 7 bases short, with 15 bases between. The CDR3 extends over 15 amino acids. Germline V gene data show CDR1 as MGHRA and CDR2 as YSYEKL. Concerning this clonotype itself: The antigen is not known.

V and J are TRBV4-1 and TRBJ2-1, with unresolved D. This receptor was obtained from a human donor in good health (CMV status not recorded). Some clones in this sample may be carry-over from other donors' samples. The sequences come from cultured CD8+ T cells from PBMCs, collected from culture after CMV antigen stimulation. The CDR3 sequence is CASSQSPGLRNEQFF. The CDR3 region has the DNA TGCGCCAGCAGCCAATCCCCCGGCCTTCGGAATGAGCAGTTCTTC.